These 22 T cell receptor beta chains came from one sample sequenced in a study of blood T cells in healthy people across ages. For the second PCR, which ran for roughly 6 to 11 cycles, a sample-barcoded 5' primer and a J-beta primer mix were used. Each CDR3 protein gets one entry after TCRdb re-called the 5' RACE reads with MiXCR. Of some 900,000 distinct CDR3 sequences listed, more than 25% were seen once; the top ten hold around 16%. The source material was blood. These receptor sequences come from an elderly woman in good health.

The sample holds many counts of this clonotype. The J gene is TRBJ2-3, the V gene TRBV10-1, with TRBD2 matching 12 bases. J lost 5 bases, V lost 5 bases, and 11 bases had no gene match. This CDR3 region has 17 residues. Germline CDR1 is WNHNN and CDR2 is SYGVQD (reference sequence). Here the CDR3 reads CASSTADLAGGQDTQYF. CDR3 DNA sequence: TGCGCCAGCAGTACAGCGGATCTAGCGGGGGGGCAAGATACGCAGTATTTT.

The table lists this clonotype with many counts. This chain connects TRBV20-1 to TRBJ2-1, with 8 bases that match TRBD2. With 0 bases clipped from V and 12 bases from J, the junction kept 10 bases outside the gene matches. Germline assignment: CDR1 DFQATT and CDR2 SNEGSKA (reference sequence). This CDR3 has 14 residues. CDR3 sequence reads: CSARESSGLVGQFF. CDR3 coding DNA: TGCAGTGCTAGAGAGTCTAGCGGGTTAGTTGGGCAGTTCTTC.

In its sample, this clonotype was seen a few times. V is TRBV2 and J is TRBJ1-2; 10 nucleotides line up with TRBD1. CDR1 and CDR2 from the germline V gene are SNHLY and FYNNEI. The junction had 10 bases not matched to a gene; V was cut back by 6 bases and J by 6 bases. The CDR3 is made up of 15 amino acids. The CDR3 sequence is CASREWGTGVDGYTF. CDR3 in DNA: TGTGCCAGCAGGGAGTGGGGGACAGGGGTCGATGGCTACACCTTC.

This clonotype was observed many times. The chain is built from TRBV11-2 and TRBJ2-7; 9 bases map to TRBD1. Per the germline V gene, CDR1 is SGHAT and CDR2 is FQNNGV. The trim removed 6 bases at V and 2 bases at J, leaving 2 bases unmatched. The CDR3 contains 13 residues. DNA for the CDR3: TGTGCCAGCAGAAGACAGGGGGCCTACGAGCAGTACTTC. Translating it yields CASRRQGAYEQYF.

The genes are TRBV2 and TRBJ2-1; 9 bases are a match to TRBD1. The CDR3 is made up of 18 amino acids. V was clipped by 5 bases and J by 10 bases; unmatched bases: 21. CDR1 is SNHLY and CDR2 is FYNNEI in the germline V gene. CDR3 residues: CASSLPGQGIFMSYEQFF. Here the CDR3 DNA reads TGTGCCAGCAGTCTTCCGGGACAGGGAATTTTTATGTCCTACGAGCAGTTCTTC. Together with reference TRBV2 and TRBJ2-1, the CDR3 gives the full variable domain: EPEVTQTPSHQVTQMGQEVILRCVPISNHLYFYWYRQILGQKVEFLVSFYNNEISEKSEIFDDQFSVERPDGSNFTLKIRSTKLEDSAMYFCASSLPGQGIFMSYEQFFGPGTRLTVL.

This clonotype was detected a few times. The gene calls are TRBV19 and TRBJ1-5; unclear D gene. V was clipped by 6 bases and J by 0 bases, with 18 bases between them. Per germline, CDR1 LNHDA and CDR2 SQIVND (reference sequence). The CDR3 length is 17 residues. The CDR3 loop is CASSPRYQKVSNQPQHF. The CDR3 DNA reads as TGTGCCAGTAGCCCAAGGTACCAAAAGGTTAGCAATCAGCCCCAGCATTTT.

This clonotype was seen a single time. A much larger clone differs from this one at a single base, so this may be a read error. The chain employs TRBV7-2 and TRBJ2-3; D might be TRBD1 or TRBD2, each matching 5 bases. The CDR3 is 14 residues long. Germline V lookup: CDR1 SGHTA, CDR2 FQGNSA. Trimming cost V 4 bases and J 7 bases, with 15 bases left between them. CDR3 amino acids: CASSSGTRAYTQYF. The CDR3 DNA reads TGTGCCAGCAGCTCCGGGACGCGTGCTTATACGCAGTATTTT.

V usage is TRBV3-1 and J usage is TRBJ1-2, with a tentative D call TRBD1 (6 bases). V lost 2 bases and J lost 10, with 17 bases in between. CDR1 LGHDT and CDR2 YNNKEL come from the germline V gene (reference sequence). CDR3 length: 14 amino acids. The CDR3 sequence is CASSQWGQGNDYTF. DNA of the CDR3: TGTGCCAGCAGCCAATGGGGGCAGGGGAATGACTACACCTTC. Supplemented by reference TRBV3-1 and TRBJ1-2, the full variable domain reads DTAVSQTPKYLVTQMGNDKSIKCEQNLGHDTMYWYKQDSKKFLKIMFSYNNKELIINETVPNRFSPKSPDKAHLNLHINSLELGDSAVYFCASSQWGQGNDYTFGSGTRLTVV.

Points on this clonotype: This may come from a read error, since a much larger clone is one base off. CDR3 sequence (DNA): TGTGCCAGCAGCTTAGGGGCAGTCTATGGCTACACCTTC. Protein sequence: CASSLGAVYGYTF. The chain has TRBV7-9 and TRBJ1-2; no clear D gene. CDR1 is SEHNR and CDR2 is FQNEAQ in the germline V gene (reference sequence). This CDR3 is built from 13 residues. Trimming stripped 1 base from V and 4 bases from J, with 7 bases between.

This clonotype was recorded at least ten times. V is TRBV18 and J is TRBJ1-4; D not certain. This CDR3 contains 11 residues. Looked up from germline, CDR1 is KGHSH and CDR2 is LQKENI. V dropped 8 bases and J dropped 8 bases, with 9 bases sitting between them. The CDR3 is CASSPGEKLFF. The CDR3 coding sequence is TGTGCCAGCAGCCCGGGAGAAAAACTGTTTTTT. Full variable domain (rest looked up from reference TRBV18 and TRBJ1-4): NAGVMQNPRHLVRRRGQEARLRCSPMKGHSHVYWYRQLPEEGLKFMVYLQKENIIDESGMPKERFSAEFPKEGPSILRIQQVVRGDSAAYFCASSPGEKLFFGSGTQLSVL.

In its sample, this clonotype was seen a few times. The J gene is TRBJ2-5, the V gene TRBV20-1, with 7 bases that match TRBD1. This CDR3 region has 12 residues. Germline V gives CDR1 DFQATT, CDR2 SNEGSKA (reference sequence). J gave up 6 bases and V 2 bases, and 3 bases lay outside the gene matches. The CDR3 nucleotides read TGCAGTGCTAGAACAGGGGCACAGACCCAGTACTTC. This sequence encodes CSARTGAQTQYF.

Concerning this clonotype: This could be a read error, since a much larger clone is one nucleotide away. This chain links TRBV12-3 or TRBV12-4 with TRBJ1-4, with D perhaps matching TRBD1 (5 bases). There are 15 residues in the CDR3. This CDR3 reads CAGSLQGLTNEKLFF. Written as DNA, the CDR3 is TGTGCCGGCAGCCTGCAGGGTTTGACTAATGAAAAACTGTTTTTT.

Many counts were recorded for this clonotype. The CDR3: CSVETHLYGYTF. The DNA of the CDR3 is TGCAGCGTTGAAACGCATCTGTATGGCTACACCTTC. The chain carries TRBV29-1 and TRBJ1-2, with D unresolved. CDR1 is SQVTM, CDR2 ANQGSEA, per germline. The CDR3 consists of 12 residues. V was cut by 2 bases and J by 5 bases, with 9 bases left in between.

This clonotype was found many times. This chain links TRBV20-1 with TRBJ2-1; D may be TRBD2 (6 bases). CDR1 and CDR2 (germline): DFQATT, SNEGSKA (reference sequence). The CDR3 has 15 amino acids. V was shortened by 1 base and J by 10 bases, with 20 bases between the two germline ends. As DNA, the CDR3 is TGCAGTGCTAGAGGGGGACTCCAATCCTTAGGGGAGCAGTTCTTC. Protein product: CSARGGLQSLGEQFF.

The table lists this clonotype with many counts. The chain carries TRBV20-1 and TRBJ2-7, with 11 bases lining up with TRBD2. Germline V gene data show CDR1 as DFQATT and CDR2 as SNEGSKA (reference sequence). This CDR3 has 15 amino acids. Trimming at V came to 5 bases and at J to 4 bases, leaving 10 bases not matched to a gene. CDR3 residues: CSARNPSGGTYEQYF. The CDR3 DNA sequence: TGCAGTGCTCGAAACCCTAGCGGGGGGACGTACGAGCAGTACTTC.

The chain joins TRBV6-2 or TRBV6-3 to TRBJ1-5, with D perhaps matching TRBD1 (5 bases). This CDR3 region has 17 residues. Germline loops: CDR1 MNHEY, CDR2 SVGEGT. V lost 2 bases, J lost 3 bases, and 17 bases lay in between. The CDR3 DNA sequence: TGTGCCAGCAGTTACCCCCGACCGGGGGGAATCAATCAGCCCCAGCATTTT. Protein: CASSYPRPGGINQPQHF.

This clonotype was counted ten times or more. The CDR3 is CASSAWDTDEQFF. In nucleotides, the CDR3 is TGTGCCAGCAGTGCTTGGGACACCGACGAGCAGTTCTTC. The chain employs TRBV2 and TRBJ2-1, with a tentative D call TRBD1 (6 bases). V dropped 4 bases and J dropped 10 bases, with 14 bases sitting between them. The CDR3 is made up of 13 amino acids. CDR1 and CDR2 from the germline V gene are SNHLY and FYNNEI. Based on the CDR3 plus reference TRBV2 and TRBJ2-1, the full variable domain is EPEVTQTPSHQVTQMGQEVILRCVPISNHLYFYWYRQILGQKVEFLVSFYNNEISEKSEIFDDQFSVERPDGSNFTLKIRSTKLEDSAMYFCASSAWDTDEQFFGPGTRLTVL.

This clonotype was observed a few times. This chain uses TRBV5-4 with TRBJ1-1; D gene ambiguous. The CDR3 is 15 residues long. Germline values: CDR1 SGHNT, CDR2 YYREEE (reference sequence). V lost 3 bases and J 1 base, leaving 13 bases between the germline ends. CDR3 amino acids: CASSWRFGGNTEAFF. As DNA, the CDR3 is TGTGCCAGCAGCTGGAGGTTCGGAGGGAACACTGAAGCTTTCTTT.

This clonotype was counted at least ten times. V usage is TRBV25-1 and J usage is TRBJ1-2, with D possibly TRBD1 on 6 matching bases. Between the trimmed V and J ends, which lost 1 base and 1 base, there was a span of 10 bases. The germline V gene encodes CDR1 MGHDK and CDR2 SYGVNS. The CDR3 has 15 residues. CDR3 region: CASSESGQFNYGYTF. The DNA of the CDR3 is TGTGCCAGCAGTGAATCCGGACAGTTTAACTATGGCTACACCTTC.

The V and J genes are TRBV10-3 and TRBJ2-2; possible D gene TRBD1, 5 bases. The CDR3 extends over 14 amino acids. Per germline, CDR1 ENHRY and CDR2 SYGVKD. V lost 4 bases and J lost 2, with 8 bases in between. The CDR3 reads CAISGTPNTGELFF. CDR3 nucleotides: TGTGCCATCAGTGGGACACCTAACACCGGGGAGCTGTTTTTT.

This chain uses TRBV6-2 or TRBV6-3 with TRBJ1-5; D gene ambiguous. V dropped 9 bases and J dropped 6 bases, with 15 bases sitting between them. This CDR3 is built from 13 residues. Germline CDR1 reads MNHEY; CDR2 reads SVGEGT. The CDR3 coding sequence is TGTGCCAGTCAGCCCATTTCAGGTCAGCCCCAGCATTTT. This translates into CASQPISGQPQHF.

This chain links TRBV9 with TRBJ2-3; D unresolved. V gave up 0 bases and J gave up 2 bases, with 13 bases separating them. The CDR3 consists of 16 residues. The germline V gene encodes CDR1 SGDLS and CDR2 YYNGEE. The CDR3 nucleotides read TGTGCCAGCAGCGTAGCGACGACGGGTTTCACAGATACGCAGTATTTT. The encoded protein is CASSVATTGFTDTQYF.